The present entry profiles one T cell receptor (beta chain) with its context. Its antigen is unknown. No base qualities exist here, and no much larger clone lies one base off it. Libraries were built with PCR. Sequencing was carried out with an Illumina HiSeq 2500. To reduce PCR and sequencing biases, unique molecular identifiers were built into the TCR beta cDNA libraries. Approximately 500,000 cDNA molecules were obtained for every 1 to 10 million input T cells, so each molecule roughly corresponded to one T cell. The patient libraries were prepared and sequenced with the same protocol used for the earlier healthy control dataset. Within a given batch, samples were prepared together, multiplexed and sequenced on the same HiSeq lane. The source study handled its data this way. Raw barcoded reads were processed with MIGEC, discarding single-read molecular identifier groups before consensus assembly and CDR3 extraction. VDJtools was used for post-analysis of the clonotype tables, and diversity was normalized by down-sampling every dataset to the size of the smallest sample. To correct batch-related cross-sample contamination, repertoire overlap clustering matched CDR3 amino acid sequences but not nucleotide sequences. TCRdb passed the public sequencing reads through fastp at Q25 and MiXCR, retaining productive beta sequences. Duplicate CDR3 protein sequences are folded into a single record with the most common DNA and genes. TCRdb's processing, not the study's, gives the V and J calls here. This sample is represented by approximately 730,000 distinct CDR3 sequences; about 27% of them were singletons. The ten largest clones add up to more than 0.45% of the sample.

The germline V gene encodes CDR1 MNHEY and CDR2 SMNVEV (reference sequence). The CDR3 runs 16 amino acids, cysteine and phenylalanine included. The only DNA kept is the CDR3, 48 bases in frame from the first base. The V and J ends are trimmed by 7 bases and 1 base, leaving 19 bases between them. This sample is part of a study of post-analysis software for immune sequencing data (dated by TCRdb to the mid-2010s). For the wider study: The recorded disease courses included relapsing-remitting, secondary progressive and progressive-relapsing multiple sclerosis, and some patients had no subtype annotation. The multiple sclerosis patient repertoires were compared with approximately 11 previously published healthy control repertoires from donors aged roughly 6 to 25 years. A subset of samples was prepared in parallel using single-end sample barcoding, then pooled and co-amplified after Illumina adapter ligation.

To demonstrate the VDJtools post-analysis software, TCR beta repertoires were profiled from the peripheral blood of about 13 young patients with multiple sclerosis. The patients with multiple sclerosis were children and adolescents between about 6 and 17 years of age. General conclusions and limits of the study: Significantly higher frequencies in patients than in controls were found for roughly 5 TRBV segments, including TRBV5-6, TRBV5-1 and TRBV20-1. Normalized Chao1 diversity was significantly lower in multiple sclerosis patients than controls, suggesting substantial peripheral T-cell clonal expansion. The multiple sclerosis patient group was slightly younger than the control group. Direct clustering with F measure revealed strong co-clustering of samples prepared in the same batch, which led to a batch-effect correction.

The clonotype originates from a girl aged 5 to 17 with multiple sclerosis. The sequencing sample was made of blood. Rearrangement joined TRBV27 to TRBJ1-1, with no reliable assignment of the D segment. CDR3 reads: CASTSGPGLGNTEAFF. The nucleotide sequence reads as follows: TGTGCCAGCACCTCTGGGCCAGGCCTGGGGAACACTGAAGCTTTCTTT.